This is a list of T cell receptor beta chains from one sample in a study of blood T cell repertoires in COVID-19. Some clones are missing from TCRdb's copy, which holds only in-frame ones; the method was immunoSEQ multiplex PCR. The table shows 330,000 or so clones, with over 75% occurring only once. Sequenced material: PBMCs or T cells enriched from blood (not recorded which). The origin of the receptors is a man aged 40-49 years in a cohort exposed to, infected with or recovered from COVID-19 (not recorded which). Each CDR3 is given with its conserved first and last residue. Each record gives: clone size, D gene, V gene, J gene, CDR3 DNA, CDR3 protein. A D gene is named only where the DNA matches it firmly. Clone size is given for some rows only: seen once, a few or many times, or a class if the clone is expanded.

.,.,TRBV28,TRBJ2-7,TGTGCCAGCAGTGAAATGAGGGAGACCCTTAACTTC,CASSEMRETLNF
.,.,TRBV21-1,TRBJ1-6,TGTGCCAGCAGCGGGGCAGGCCAGAATTCACCCCTCCACTTT,CASSGAGQNSPLHF
once,.,TRBV11-3,TRBJ1-4,TGTGCCAGCAGCTCCCTAGTCTTTGCAACTAATGAAAAACTGTTTTTT,CASSSLVFATNEKLFF
.,.,TRBV1,TRBJ2-5,TGCACCAGCAGCCAAGGGCATGGACTAGCGGGAGCACAAGAGACCCAGTACTTC,CTSSQGHGLAGAQETQYF
.,TRBD2,TRBV20-1,TRBJ2-1,TGCAGTGCTAGTTCCCCCAGCGGGAGGGCCCATGAGCAGTTCTTC,CSASSPSGRAHEQFF
.,TRBD2,TRBV11-2,TRBJ2-2,TGTGCCAGCAGCTTAATCGCTAGCGGGAGGGTGGCCGGGGAGCTGTTTTTT,CASSLIASGRVAGELFF
.,.,TRBV18,TRBJ2-7,TGTGCCAGCTTAAACAGGGAGAATTACGAGCAGTACTTC,CASLNRENYEQYF
.,.,TRBV5-1,TRBJ1-1,TGCGCCAGCGTGGGCAACTTAGAAGCTTTCTTT,CASVGNLEAFF
few,.,TRBV27,TRBJ2-5,TGTGCCAGCAGCTATTTTGGCGCGGGAAAAGAGACCCAGTACTTC,CASSYFGAGKETQYF
.,TRBD1,TRBV6-5,TRBJ2-7,TGTGCCAGCAGGCCCCGACACCAGGGGGACGAGCAGTACTTC,CASRPRHQGDEQYF
.,TRBD1,TRBV25-1,TRBJ1-6,TGTGCCAGCAGTGAATTCAAGGGGGCGAATTCACCCCTCCACTTT,CASSEFKGANSPLHF
.,.,TRBV28,TRBJ2-2,TGTGCCAGCAGTTTAGGAGGATCCACCGGGGAGCTGTTTTTT,CASSLGGSTGELFF
.,.,TRBV28,TRBJ1-5,TGTGCCACCAAAGAAGCGGGGTATCAGCCCCAGCATTTT,CATKEAGYQPQHF
.,.,TRBV6-5,TRBJ1-1,TGTGCCAGCAGCCCCGGGAGGCCTGAAGCTTTCTTT,CASSPGRPEAFF
.,TRBD1,TRBV5-4,TRBJ1-3,TGTGCCAGCAGCTCGGGACAGCGGGGAAACACCATATATTTT,CASSSGQRGNTIYF
.,.,TRBV13,TRBJ1-4,TGTGCCAGCAGCTATCGGACAATGGTGGGAGAAAAACTGTTTTTT,CASSYRTMVGEKLFF
.,TRBD2,TRBV5-4,TRBJ2-1,TGTGCCAGCAGCTTGACGGGTAGCGGGAGCTCCTACAATGAGCAGTTCTTC,CASSLTGSGSSYNEQFF
.,.,TRBV9,TRBJ1-3,TGTGCCAGCAGCTATTCTGGGACAGGAAACACCATATATTTT,CASSYSGTGNTIYF
once,TRBD2,TRBV7-8,TRBJ2-6,TGTGCCAGCAGCTTATGGGGTGTCGGCGCGGCGGGAGGAACGGGGGCCAACGTCCTGACTTTC,CASSLWGVGAAGGTGANVLTF
.,.,TRBV2,TRBJ1-2,TGTGCCAGCAGTGTCGGGGGACTCTATGGCTACACCTTC,CASSVGGLYGYTF
once,.,TRBV29-1,TRBJ1-2,TGCAGCGCCAGAGCTGGGGCGAGCTATGGCTACACCTTC,CSARAGASYGYTF
.,TRBD1,TRBV29-1,TRBJ1-2,TGCAGCGCTGGGGACAGTAACTATGGCTACACCTTC,CSAGDSNYGYTF
once,TRBD1,TRBV6-2/TRBV6-3,TRBJ2-7,TGTGCCAGCAGTTACGGTCGGCAGGGGGTTGGGGAGCAGTACTTC,CASSYGRQGVGEQYF
.,TRBD1,TRBV24-1,TRBJ2-2,TGTGCCAGCGGACAGGGGACTTCGAACACCGGGGAGCTGTTTTTT,CASGQGTSNTGELFF
.,.,TRBV19,TRBJ2-7,TGTGCCAGTAACCCTTCCGGGACTCAGTACGAGCAGTACTTC,CASNPSGTQYEQYF
.,.,TRBV6-5,TRBJ1-2,TGTGCCAGCAGTTACTCCCCTAGGGAGGTCTATGGCTACACCTTC,CASSYSPREVYGYTF
.,.,TRBV3-1/TRBV3-2,TRBJ1-4,TGTGCCAGCAGCCAAAGATTGACAGCCGCAACTAATGAAAAACTGTTTTTT,CASSQRLTAATNEKLFF
.,TRBD2,TRBV18,TRBJ2-7,TGTGCCAGCTCACCAGTCCACCTAGGGACTAGCGGGAGGGGCGAGCAGTACTTC,CASSPVHLGTSGRGEQYF
.,TRBD1,TRBV30,TRBJ1-5,TGTGCCTGGAGGGGACAGGGTTTTCAGCCCCAGCATTTT,CAWRGQGFQPQHF
.,.,TRBV6-4,TRBJ2-3,TGTGCCAGCAGCCCCCTGTTAGCTCAGGGCCCAGATACGCAGTATTTT,CASSPLLAQGPDTQYF
few,TRBD1,TRBV5-1,TRBJ2-7,TGCGCCAGCAGCGAGCGGCCGGGACAGGGGGGTAACGAGCAGTACTTC,CASSERPGQGGNEQYF
.,.,TRBV6-5,TRBJ1-4,TGTGCCGGCTCGCGGGGGGGAACTAATGAAAAACTGTTTTTT,CAGSRGGTNEKLFF
.,.,TRBV29-1,TRBJ1-2,TGCAGCGTTGGCGACTACTATGGCTACACCTTC,CSVGDYYGYTF
.,TRBD1,TRBV6-1,TRBJ1-6,TGTGCCAGCAGTGAATTCCCCAGGGGGCGCGACTCACCCCTCCACTTT,CASSEFPRGRDSPLHF
.,TRBD1,TRBV18,TRBJ1-5,TGTGCCAGCTCACCGGGACAGGGTGATCAGCCCCAGCATTTT,CASSPGQGDQPQHF
.,.,TRBV5-1,TRBJ2-1,TGCGCCAGCAGCTTGGACTACTCCTACAATGAGCAGTTCTTC,CASSLDYSYNEQFF
few,.,TRBV7-2,TRBJ1-2,TGTGCCAGCAGCTTATCTGGGCTCTCTGGCTACACCTTC,CASSLSGLSGYTF
.,TRBD2,TRBV19,TRBJ2-4,TGTGCCAGTAGTGCAACCCGAGCGGGAGTGGGGTACATTCAGTACTTC,CASSATRAGVGYIQYF
few,TRBD1,TRBV5-4,TRBJ1-2,TGTGCCAGCAGTTCGCCTACAGGGGGCAACTATGGCTACACCTTC,CASSSPTGGNYGYTF
once,.,TRBV18,TRBJ1-2,TGTGCCAGCTCACCCAACCGACAGGATTCCTATGGCTACACCTTC,CASSPNRQDSYGYTF
.,TRBD1,TRBV28,TRBJ2-3,TGTGCCAGCAGCTCACAGGGGGACGGCACAGATACGCAGTATTTT,CASSSQGDGTDTQYF
.,TRBD1,TRBV25-1,TRBJ1-1,TGTGCCAGCAGTGGAGACAGGGGGAACGCTGAAGCTTTCTTT,CASSGDRGNAEAFF